Shown below are 31 T cell receptor beta chains from a single sample sequenced in a study of response to subunit inactivated influenza vaccine listed by TCRdb under 2018. The library was made by RT-PCR. TCRdb names Illumina HiSeq 2500 as the instrument used. TCRdb handled the public reads itself, with Q25 trimming in fastp and clone calling in MiXCR, and kept productive beta chains. Rows are unified per CDR3 protein, each entry keeping the most common DNA and genes. Within this sample are hundreds of thousands of distinct CDR3 sequences, with about 10% of them counted one time only. The ten biggest clones cover about 10% of the sample. This specimen consisted of PBMCs from blood, obtained on the day of vaccination. The receptors come from a man aged 45 to 65 who received an inactivated influenza vaccine. Donor details come from another sample of the same person, matched by shared clones.

The table lists this clonotype with a few counts. The chain has TRBV11-2 and TRBJ1-4; D not certain. There are 15 residues in the CDR3. With 5 bases removed from V and 3 bases from J, the gap between germline ends came to 13 bases. Germline-derived CDR1 and CDR2 are SGHAT and FQNNGV. The CDR3 DNA reads TGTGCCAGCAGCCTCCTCCGGGATTCTAATGAAAAACTGTTTTTT. Protein product: CASSLLRDSNEKLFF.

This clonotype was observed a handful of times. The gene calls are TRBV6-2 or TRBV6-3 and TRBJ2-7; possibly TRBD1 for D (5 bases). V was clipped by 6 bases and J by 4 bases, with 16 bases between them. From germline, CDR1 is MNHEY and CDR2 SVGEGT. The CDR3 runs 14 residues. The CDR3 region is CASSRRQGGYEQYF. The CDR3 bases are TGTGCCAGCAGCCGCCGCCAGGGTGGGTACGAGCAGTACTTC.

V is TRBV9 and J is TRBJ2-1, with D tentatively TRBD2 (5 bases). Germline V gene sequence: CDR1 SGDLS, CDR2 YYNGEE. This CDR3 comprises 14 residues. V was pared by 4 bases and J by 7 bases, with 15 bases between. This chain's CDR3 is CASSTGSMRNEQFF. CDR3 sequence (DNA): TGTGCCAGCAGCACGGGGTCAATGAGGAATGAGCAGTTCTTC.

The chain is built from TRBV11-2 and TRBJ2-3; D remains ambiguous. The CDR3 covers 13 residues. The V end lost 0 bases, the J end lost 5 bases, and 6 bases lay between the germline ends. From germline, CDR1 is SGHAT and CDR2 FQNNGV. CDR3: CASSLDRIDTQYF. The CDR3 DNA sequence: TGTGCCAGCAGCTTAGATCGGATAGATACGCAGTATTTT. The full variable domain, rest sourced from reference TRBV11-2 and TRBJ2-3, is EAGVAQSPRYKIIEKRQSVAFWCNPISGHATLYWYQQILGQGPKLLIQFQNNGVVDDSQLPKDRFSAERLKGVDSTLKIQPAKLEDSAVYLCASSLDRIDTQYFGPGTRLTVL.

The chain couples TRBV10-2 to TRBJ2-3; 9 bases map to TRBD1. Germline loops: CDR1 WSHSY, CDR2 SAAADI. V was clipped by 8 bases and J by 2 bases; unmatched bases: 20. CDR3 length: 19 residues. This chain's CDR3 is CASRDNIRTGTGYTDTQYF. Written as DNA, the CDR3 is TGCGCCAGCCGCGATAATATTAGAACCGGGACAGGGTACACAGATACGCAGTATTTT.

J is TRBJ1-5 and V is TRBV2; no clear D. Germline V CDR1 and CDR2: SNHLY, FYNNEI. Trimming left V 8 bases short and J 5 bases short, with 16 bases between. This CDR3 has 14 amino acids. The CDR3 protein is CASERTRLYQPQHF. CDR3 bases: TGTGCCAGCGAGAGGACTAGGCTCTATCAGCCCCAGCATTTT.

The chain couples TRBV14 to TRBJ2-6, with no clear D. CDR3 length: 13 amino acids. V was shortened by 2 bases and J by 4 bases, with 3 bases between the two germline ends. Germline V gene lookup returns CDR1 SGHDN and CDR2 FVKESK. The CDR3 DNA sequence: TGTGCCAGCAGCCAACCCGGGGCCAACGTCCTGACTTTC. It specifies CASSQPGANVLTF.

As for this clonotype: The germline gene is not matched at one end of the junction; a read error may be the cause. The V gene is TRBV5-1, the J gene TRBJ1-5, with D possibly matching TRBD1 (5 bases). CDR3 length equals 15 residues. Per the germline V gene, CDR1 is SGHRS and CDR2 is YFSETQ. CDR3 coding DNA: TGCGACAGCAGCTTGGAGATAGGGGAGGGTCAGCCCCAGCATTTT. This codes for CDSSLEIGEGQPQHF.

This clonotype was counted between two and nine times. The chain links TRBV7-2 to TRBJ2-1; 7 positions agree with TRBD1. The junction had 3 bases not matched to a gene; V was cut back by 4 bases and J by 6 bases. CDR1 and CDR2 (germline): SGHTA, FQGNSA. This CDR3 is built from 13 residues. Written as DNA, the CDR3 is TGTGCCAGCAGCTCAAGACAGGGCAATGAGCAGTTCTTC. Translating it yields CASSSRQGNEQFF.

This clonotype was observed a few times. The chain carries TRBV6-1 and TRBJ2-2; no clear D. The germline V and J ends were trimmed by 9 bases and 5 bases, with 16 bases remaining between them. Germline CDR1 MNHNS, CDR2 SASEGT. The CDR3 loop spans 14 amino acids. CDR3 bases: TGTGCCAGTTGTGGCGATCTGAGAACCGGGGAGCTGTTTTTT. It translates to CASCGDLRTGELFF.

This clonotype was counted a few times. The chain's CDR3 is CASSFSQGGAQYF. CDR3 nucleotides: TGCGCCAGCAGCTTTTCCCAGGGAGGGGCCCAGTACTTC. The chain is built from TRBV5-1 and TRBJ2-5, with 7 nucleotides matching TRBD2. Germline trimming cut 2 bases from V and 9 bases from J; bases unmatched to any gene: 7. Germline CDR1 SGHRS, CDR2 YFSETQ. The CDR3 runs to 13 residues.

The sample holds a few counts of this clonotype. This chain uses TRBV20-1 with TRBJ2-7; D not certain. The CDR3 is 14 amino acids. Germline V gives CDR1 DFQATT, CDR2 SNEGSKA (reference sequence). V lost 3 bases, J lost 1 base, and 13 bases lay in between. The CDR3 DNA reads TGCAGTGCTAGCCCCTGGAAGACATCCTACGAGCAGTACTTC. Residues: CSASPWKTSYEQYF.

This clonotype came up once. The rearrangement links TRBV18 to TRBJ2-3; TRBD1 aligns across 7 bases. Germline CDR1 reads KGHSH; CDR2 reads LQKENI. The CDR3 has 14 amino acids. V lost 3 bases, J lost 10 bases, and 10 bases stayed unmatched. CDR3 bases: TGTGCCAGCTCACCTCGACAGGGAAAGGAGGCGCAGTATTTT. Protein: CASSPRQGKEAQYF.

This clonotype was picked up a small number of times. The chain uses TRBV12-3 or TRBV12-4 and TRBJ2-7; either TRBD1 or TRBD2 may fit D (5 bases each). This CDR3 has 12 residues. V lost 6 bases and J lost 3, with 9 bases in between. CDR3 coding DNA: TGTGCCAGCAGCCGGGACCACTACGAGCAGTACTTC. Its protein product is CASSRDHYEQYF.

V is TRBV7-2 and J is TRBJ2-3; 8 bases fit TRBD2. The CDR3 is made up of 16 amino acids. The V segment lost 6 bases and the J segment 5 bases; nucleotides outside the gene matches: 13. Per germline, CDR1 SGHTA and CDR2 FQGNSA. Here the CDR3 DNA reads TGTGCCAGCAGACTACAGTCGGGGGGGCTGGGAGATACGCAGTATTTT. It codes for CASRLQSGGLGDTQYF.

DNA for the CDR3: TGCGCCAGCAGTCTGGCCCAGGCGGCGTACAATGAGCAGTTCTTC. Its translation: CASSLAQAAYNEQFF. This chain links TRBV5-1 with TRBJ2-1; no clear D. Deletions cut 5 bases from V and 4 bases from J, with 16 bases between. CDR3 length equals 15 residues. CDR1 and CDR2 (germline): SGHRS, YFSETQ.

This clonotype was observed a handful of times. The chain couples TRBV5-1 to TRBJ1-2, with 12 nucleotides matching TRBD1. V was clipped by 3 bases and J by 8 bases; unmatched bases: 2. This CDR3 region has 13 residues. Germline V CDR1 and CDR2: SGHRS, YFSETQ. For the CDR3, the DNA is TGCGCCAGCAGCTCAGGGACAGGGGGCGGCTACACCTTC. As protein: CASSSGTGGGYTF.

The chain employs TRBV12-3 or TRBV12-4 and TRBJ2-2; D is ambiguous. V lost 6 bases, J lost 8 bases, and 16 bases lay in between. The CDR3 has 14 residues. The CDR3 nucleotides read TGTGCCAGCAGGTACATGGAACCAGCTGGGGAGCTGTTTTTT. This translates into CASRYMEPAGELFF.

This clonotype was seen many times. This chain connects TRBV7-2 to TRBJ1-4, with D unresolved. The V gene's germline CDR1 is SGHTA and CDR2 FQGNSA. The CDR3 loop spans 16 amino acids. V lost 5 bases to trimming and J lost 0 bases, with 13 bases between them. CDR3: CASSPTFVATNEKLFF. The CDR3 region has the DNA TGTGCCAGCAGCCCTACCTTTGTTGCAACTAATGAAAAACTGTTTTTT.

This chain uses TRBV6-5 with TRBJ2-3; possibly TRBD1 for D (5 bases). The CDR3 sequence is 15 residues long. V was shortened by 2 bases and J by 8 bases, with 17 bases between the two germline ends. CDR1 and CDR2 from the germline V gene are MNHEY and SVGAGI. CDR3 DNA: TGTGCCAGCAGTTACACCACCACAGGCCAGGGTACGCAGTATTTT. As protein: CASSYTTTGQGTQYF.

The rearrangement joins TRBV3-1 to TRBJ2-7; D is unresolved. The CDR3 covers 14 residues. In germline, CDR1 is LGHDT, CDR2 YNNKEL (reference sequence). Between the trimmed V and J ends, which lost 0 bases and 3 bases, there was a span of 9 bases. This CDR3 is CASSQESPLYEQYF. CDR3 sequence (DNA): TGTGCCAGCAGCCAAGAATCACCCCTCTACGAGCAGTACTTC.

Ten or more counts support this clonotype. The chain couples TRBV20-1 to TRBJ2-1; no clear D gene. The V end was cut by 0 bases, the J end by 8 bases, with 2 bases between. The CDR3 loop spans 10 amino acids. The germline V gene has CDR1 DFQATT and CDR2 SNEGSKA (reference sequence). The CDR3 region is CSARDHEQFF. The CDR3 DNA reads as TGCAGTGCTAGAGATCATGAGCAGTTCTTC.

This sequence joins TRBV2 and TRBJ1-5; D is unresolved. This CDR3 region has 13 residues. Trimming took off 2 bases at V and 4 bases at J, with 6 bases between the two ends. Per germline, CDR1 SNHLY and CDR2 FYNNEI. In DNA, the CDR3 is TGTGCCAGCAGTGAACAACCAAATCAGCCCCAGCATTTT. Amino acid sequence: CASSEQPNQPQHF.

Ten or more counts support this clonotype. The chain combines TRBV28 with TRBJ2-1; D gene uncertain. Per germline, CDR1 MDHEN and CDR2 SYDVKM. The V and J ends lost 5 bases and 4 bases respectively, with 9 bases between them. This CDR3 is built from 13 residues. The CDR3 DNA reads as TGTGCCAGCAGTCCTAGGTTTTACAATGAGCAGTTCTTC. As protein: CASSPRFYNEQFF.

The sample holds a few counts of this clonotype. The chain employs TRBV19 and TRBJ1-2, with D maybe TRBD1 (5 bases). Germline CDR1 and CDR2: LNHDA and SQIVND (reference sequence). This CDR3 comprises 14 residues. V dropped 6 bases and J dropped 5 bases, with 16 bases sitting between them. CDR3: CASSPVGVGYGYTF. The CDR3 DNA reads as TGTGCCAGTAGCCCCGTGGGGGTAGGGTATGGCTACACCTTC.

The CDR3 spells CASSLVPFAGGQYEQYF. As DNA, the CDR3 is TGTGCCAGCAGCTTAGTTCCCTTTGCGGGGGGGCAGTACGAGCAGTACTTC. The chain links TRBV11-2 to TRBJ2-7, with 9 bases that match TRBD2. CDR3 size: 17 residues. V lost 1 base to trimming and J lost 4 bases; unmatched junction nucleotides: 11. The germline CDR1 and CDR2 sequences are SGHAT and FQNNGV.

J is TRBJ1-1 and V is TRBV29-1; unclear D gene. The CDR3 contains 12 residues. Germline loops: CDR1 SQVTM, CDR2 ANQGSEA. V was cut by 5 bases and J by 2 bases, with 9 bases left in between. CDR3 protein: CSVSFTNTEAFF. The CDR3 bases are TGCAGCGTTTCCTTTACAAACACTGAAGCTTTCTTT.

The chain combines TRBV30 with TRBJ2-3, with D possibly being TRBD2 (6 bases). Germline CDR1 reads GTSNPN; CDR2 reads SVGIG (reference sequence). This CDR3 has 13 residues. The V end lost 1 base, the J end lost 5 bases, and 10 bases lay between the germline ends. The DNA of the CDR3 is TGTGCCTGGAGTGCGGGAGCAATAGATACGCAGTATTTT. Protein: CAWSAGAIDTQYF.

Many counts were recorded for this clonotype. This chain joins TRBV7-2 and TRBJ1-1, with 8 nucleotides matching TRBD1. Germline V gene data show CDR1 as SGHTA and CDR2 as FQGNSA. Trimming at V came to 5 bases and at J to 6 bases, leaving 8 bases not matched to a gene. There are 14 residues in the CDR3. The chain's CDR3 is CASSRTDRGSEAFF. CDR3 DNA sequence: TGTGCCAGCAGCCGCACAGACAGGGGATCTGAAGCTTTCTTT.

This clonotype was observed a handful of times. The gene calls are TRBV5-6 and TRBJ2-3; 8 nucleotides line up with TRBD2. The V gene end was trimmed by 6 bases and the J gene end by 2 bases; junction bases not matched to a gene: 14. CDR1 and CDR2 (germline): SGHDT, YYEEEE. The CDR3 covers 17 residues. The DNA of the CDR3 is TGTGCCAGCAACACCCAGCGGGGGCCGGATCCCACAGATACGCAGTATTTT. Protein: CASNTQRGPDPTDTQYF.

V usage is TRBV2 and J usage is TRBJ2-7, with 8 bases aligning to TRBD1. The CDR3 is 13 residues long. Per the germline V gene, CDR1 is SNHLY and CDR2 is FYNNEI. With 6 bases clipped from V and 3 bases from J, the junction kept 4 bases outside the gene matches. CDR3 in DNA: TGTGCCAGCAGGGACAGGGTATACTACGAGCAGTACTTC. This gives the protein CASRDRVYYEQYF.